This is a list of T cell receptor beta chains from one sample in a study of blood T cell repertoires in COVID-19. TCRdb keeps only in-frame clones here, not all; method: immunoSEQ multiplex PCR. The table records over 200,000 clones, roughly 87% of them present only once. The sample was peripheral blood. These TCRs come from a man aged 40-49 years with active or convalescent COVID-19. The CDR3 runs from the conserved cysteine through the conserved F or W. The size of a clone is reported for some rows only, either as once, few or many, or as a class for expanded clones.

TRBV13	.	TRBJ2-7	CASSLDRDSRSYEQYF
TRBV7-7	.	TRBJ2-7	CASSAGLDTSYEQYF
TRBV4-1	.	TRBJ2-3	CASSQDRPGTDTQYF
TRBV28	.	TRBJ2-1	CASTAARGYNEQFF
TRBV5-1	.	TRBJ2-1	CASSFSRTGVNEQFF
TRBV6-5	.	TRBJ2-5	CASSYSARAGKTQYF
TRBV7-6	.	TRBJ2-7	CASSLAAGGQFYEQYF
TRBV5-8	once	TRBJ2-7	CASSLQGAHEQYF
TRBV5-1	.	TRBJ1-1	CASSDPTGNTEAFF
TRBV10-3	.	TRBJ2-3	CAISESFASGTFTDTQYF
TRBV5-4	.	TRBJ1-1	CASSLYYRDPNTEAFF
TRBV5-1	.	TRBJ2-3	CASSPGQSTDTQYF
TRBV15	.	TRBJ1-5	CATSRASPPQHF
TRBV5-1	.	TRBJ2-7	CASSLRYPGQNSYEQYF
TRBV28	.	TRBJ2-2	CASSILTGNTGELFF
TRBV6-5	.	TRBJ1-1	CASKGGGASTEAFF
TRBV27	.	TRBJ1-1	CASSDGTGGIDTEAFF
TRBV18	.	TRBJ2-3	CASSPRQLAGTGTDTQYF
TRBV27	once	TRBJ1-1	CASSLSFTAEAFF
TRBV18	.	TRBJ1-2	CASSPAGTGAYGYTF
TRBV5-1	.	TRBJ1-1	CASSQGARGTEAFF
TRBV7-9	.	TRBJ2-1	CASSLDPRDKPYNEQFF
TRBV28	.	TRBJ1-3	CASSSSAGNTIYF
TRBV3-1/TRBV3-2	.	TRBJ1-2	CASSLRAGDLGGYTF
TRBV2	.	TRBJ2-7	CASSAQGAVAYEQYF
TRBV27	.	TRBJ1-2	CASSPGQGISTYYGYTF
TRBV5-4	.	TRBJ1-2	CASSFPDRLNYGYTF
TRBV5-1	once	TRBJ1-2	CASSLQGQGQDGYTF
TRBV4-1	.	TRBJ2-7	CASSQTELPSYEQYF
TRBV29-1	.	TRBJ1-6	CSVDFRWDRGPLDYNSPLHF
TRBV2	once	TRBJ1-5	CASSPVLALFEPQHF
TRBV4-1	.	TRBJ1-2	CASSQREGNYGYTF
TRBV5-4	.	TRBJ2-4	CASSLVGTLAKNIQYF
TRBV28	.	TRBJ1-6	CASSIRVSASPLHF
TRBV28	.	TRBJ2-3	CASSSGDRGLTDTQYF